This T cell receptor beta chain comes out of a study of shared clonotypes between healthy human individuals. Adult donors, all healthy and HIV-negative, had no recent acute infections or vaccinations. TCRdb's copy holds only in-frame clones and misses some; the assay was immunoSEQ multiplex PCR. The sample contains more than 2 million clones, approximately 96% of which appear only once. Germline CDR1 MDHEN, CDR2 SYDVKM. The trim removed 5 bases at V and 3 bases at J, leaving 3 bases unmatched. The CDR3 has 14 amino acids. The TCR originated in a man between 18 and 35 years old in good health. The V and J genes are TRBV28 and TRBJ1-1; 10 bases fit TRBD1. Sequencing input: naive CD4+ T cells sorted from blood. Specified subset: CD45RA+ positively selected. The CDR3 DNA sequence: TGTGCCAGCAGTCCAGGACAGGGGGACACTGAAGCTTTCTTT. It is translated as CASSPGQGDTEAFF.